These 18 T cell receptor beta chains share one sample of origin, sequenced in a study of cytomegalovirus exposure and HLA in healthy donors. The PCR was carried out with 60 Vbeta primers and 13 Jbeta primers. Clones were sequenced by immunoSEQ multiplex PCR, and TCRdb holds only the in-frame ones, with some missing. The table records around 150,000 clones, 80% to 90% of them present only once. Sequenced sample: PBMCs. All receptors come from a woman aged 30 to 39 in good health and CMV-seropositive.

This clone was detected only a few times. V is TRBV4-1 and J is TRBJ2-6, with D perhaps matching TRBD2 (7 bases). Germline loops: CDR1 MGHRA, CDR2 YSYEKL. The CDR3 runs to 18 residues. V was clipped by 1 base and J by 4 bases, with 17 bases between them. The CDR3 sequence is CASSQVWAGAPGANVLTF. As DNA, the CDR3 is TGCGCCAGCAGCCAAGTTTGGGCGGGGGCGCCCGGGGCCAACGTCCTGACTTTC.

This clone showed up just once. V usage is TRBV11-1 and J usage is TRBJ1-1; D gene unclear. The CDR3 extends over 13 amino acids. CDR1 and CDR2 from the germline V gene are SGHAT and FQDESV (reference sequence). V was shortened by 5 bases and J by 6 bases, with 13 bases between the two germline ends. Here the CDR3 DNA reads TGTGCCAGCAGCCGAAAATTAAGCGCTGAAGCTTTCTTT. Its translation is CASSRKLSAEAFF.

The V gene is TRBV7-3, the J gene TRBJ2-1; TRBD1 matches 9 bases. V shed 0 bases, J shed 7 bases, and the junction held 7 bases outside the gene matches. Germline CDR1 is SGHTA and CDR2 is FQGTGA. This CDR3 has 16 amino acids. The CDR3 spells CASSLTGQGLLNEQFF. Written as DNA, the CDR3 is TGTGCCAGCAGCTTAACGGGACAGGGCCTCCTAAATGAGCAGTTCTTC.

The chain uses TRBV29-1 and TRBJ2-5; weak D call: TRBD1 (5 bases). There are 12 residues in the CDR3. Germline V gene lookup returns CDR1 SQVTM and CDR2 ANQGSEA. Trimming removed 7 bases at V and 2 bases at J, with 11 bases between. DNA of the CDR3: TGCAGCGCACAGGTTCTTCAAGAGACCCAGTACTTC. This sequence encodes CSAQVLQETQYF.

CDR3 sequence: CASSGWGHSVNYGYTF. The CDR3 region has the DNA TGTGCCAGCAGTGGTTGGGGACACAGTGTTAACTATGGCTACACCTTC. This chain connects TRBV2 to TRBJ1-2; a possible D gene is TRBD1 (6 bases). This CDR3 contains 16 residues. Trimming shortened V by 4 bases and J by 1 base, and 16 bases separated the two germline ends. Germline CDR1 is SNHLY and CDR2 is FYNNEI.

The V call is TRBV29-1, the J call TRBJ1-5, with D possibly TRBD1 on 6 matching bases. Trimming pared 6 bases from V and 2 bases from J, leaving 8 bases between. CDR3 length: 12 amino acids. Germline lookup yields CDR1 SQVTM and CDR2 ANQGSEA. CDR3: CSVRQGNQPQHF. The CDR3 nucleotides are TGCAGCGTCCGACAGGGCAATCAGCCCCAGCATTTT.

This clone has more than one count but fewer than ten. The J gene is TRBJ1-2, the V gene TRBV21-1; the D call TRBD1 from the table was never checked on the DNA. TRBV21-1 constitutes a pseudogene. There are 13 residues in the CDR3. The CDR3, as DNA: TGTGCCAGCAGCCCGAGGGGGCACTATGGCTACACCTTC. Its translation: CASSPRGHYGYTF.

The DNA for the CDR3 is TGCGCCAGCAGCCCTTTAGGGTCAGGGGAAGAGACCCAGTACTTC. Amino acids: CASSPLGSGEETQYF. The rearrangement links TRBV5-1 to TRBJ2-5; perhaps TRBD1 as D (6 bases). V lost 4 bases and J lost 3, with 16 bases in between. Per germline, CDR1 SGHRS and CDR2 YFSETQ. The CDR3 contains 15 residues.

The J gene is TRBJ2-2, the V gene TRBV11-2; 9 bases match TRBD1. This CDR3 comprises 18 residues. With 7 bases clipped from V and 2 bases from J, the junction kept 14 bases outside the gene matches. Germline CDR1 is SGHAT and CDR2 is FQNNGV. This chain's CDR3 is CASTSTGTGTLNTGELFF. As DNA, the CDR3 is TGTGCCAGCACCTCAACCGGGACAGGGACACTAAACACCGGGGAGCTGTTTTTT.

The chain carries TRBV6-1 and TRBJ1-2; 8 bases match TRBD1. Losses at the gene ends were 1 base for V and 4 bases for J; bases not matched to a gene: 5. There are 15 residues in the CDR3. The germline CDR1 and CDR2 sequences are MNHNS and SASEGT. DNA of the CDR3: TGTGCCAGCAGTGAAGAGGAGACAGGGGCCTATGGCTACACCTTC. Amino acid sequence: CASSEEETGAYGYTF.

This chain links TRBV4-2 with TRBJ1-2, with D uncertain. The ends were cut back, 4 bases at V and 2 bases at J, with 20 bases in the middle. Per germline, CDR1 LGHNA and CDR2 YNFKEQ. The length of the CDR3 is 17 residues. CDR3 sequence: CASSPKMPARGNYGYTF. The CDR3 DNA is TGTGCCAGCAGCCCAAAGATGCCCGCCAGAGGGAACTATGGCTACACCTTC.

In its sample, this clone was seen once. V is TRBV28 and J is TRBJ1-6; D may be TRBD1 (5 bases). Between the trimmed V and J ends, which lost 7 bases and 7 bases, there was a span of 17 bases. Germline V gene data show CDR1 as MDHEN and CDR2 as SYDVKM. The CDR3 length is 15 residues. CDR3 DNA sequence: TGTGCCAGCATGTCCGAAGGGAGGGGAAATTCACCCCTCCACTTT. Protein sequence: CASMSEGRGNSPLHF.

This chain uses TRBV6-4 with TRBJ2-5; possible D gene TRBD1, 5 bases. This CDR3 is built from 13 residues. Germline CDR1 is MRHNA and CDR2 is SNTAGT. V gave up 3 bases and J gave up 7 bases, with 12 bases separating them. Written as DNA, the CDR3 is TGTGCCAGCAGTGATGACAGCTCGGGGACCCAGTACTTC. Translation gives CASSDDSSGTQYF.

The chain joins TRBV4-2 to TRBJ1-4; a possible D gene is TRBD1 (5 bases). V was pared by 4 bases and J by 4 bases, with 16 bases between. Germline lookup yields CDR1 LGHNA and CDR2 YNFKEQ. This CDR3 comprises 16 residues. This CDR3 reads CASSPEQVQVNEKLFF. For the CDR3, the DNA is TGTGCCAGCAGCCCTGAACAGGTTCAGGTTAATGAAAAACTGTTTTTT.

V is TRBV2 and J is TRBJ2-2; the D is unclear. CDR3 size: 13 residues. Trimming stripped 5 bases from V and 2 bases from J, with 6 bases between. Germline V gene lookup returns CDR1 SNHLY and CDR2 FYNNEI. The CDR3 DNA sequence: TGTGCCAGCAGTACAGACAACACCGGGGAGCTGTTTTTT. Its translation: CASSTDNTGELFF. Full variable domain (remainder filled in from reference TRBV2 and TRBJ2-2): EPEVTQTPSHQVTQMGQEVILRCVPISNHLYFYWYRQILGQKVEFLVSFYNNEISEKSEIFDDQFSVERPDGSNFTLKIRSTKLEDSAMYFCASSTDNTGELFFGEGSRLTVL.

The chain carries TRBV27 and TRBJ2-1; D unclear. CDR3 size: 13 residues. Germline V gene sequence: CDR1 MNHEY, CDR2 SMNVEV (reference sequence). The ends were cut back, 1 base at V and 8 bases at J, with 9 bases in the middle. CDR3 residues: CASSLFVTHEQFF. The CDR3 DNA reads TGTGCCAGCAGTTTATTCGTTACTCATGAGCAGTTCTTC.

The chain is built from TRBV7-2 and TRBJ1-5; 7 bases line up with TRBD1. CDR1 SGHTA and CDR2 FQGNSA come from the germline V gene. The CDR3 loop spans 15 amino acids. V lost 0 bases, J lost 3 bases, and 2 bases stayed unmatched. CDR3 nucleotide sequence: TGTGCCAGCAGCTTAGCGGGGACAGCCAATCAGCCCCAGCATTTT. This gives the protein CASSLAGTANQPQHF.

The rearrangement uses TRBV7-2 and TRBJ1-2; D is unresolved. The CDR3 contains 15 residues. Per germline, CDR1 SGHTA and CDR2 FQGNSA. The germline V and J ends were trimmed by 2 bases and 6 bases, with 16 bases remaining between them. The DNA for the CDR3 is TGTGCCAGCAGCTTAATAAGCTTGGCGGTTGATGGCTACACCTTC. Amino acid sequence: CASSLISLAVDGYTF.